These 9 T cell receptor beta chains share one sample of origin, sequenced in a study of PD-1 blockade in mismatch repair-deficient tumors. Time point given: identical approximately 11-day culture without peptide (control). The antigens these receptors bind are not known. Produced via immunoSEQ multiplex PCR; TCRdb's table is partial and in-frame only. This repertoire shows more than 13,000 clones, around 84% found once; its top ten account for over 9.5%. The material sequenced was cells cultured in vitro, taken from a patient treated with pembrolizumab. These receptors originate from an adult with mismatch repair-deficient cancer.

V and J are TRBV4-2 and TRBJ2-3; 9 bases match TRBD2. The CDR3 consists of 17 residues. Germline V CDR1 and CDR2: LGHNA, YNFKEQ. V was clipped by 4 bases and J by 5 bases; unmatched bases: 13. The CDR3 DNA sequence: TGTGCCAGCAGCCCCGGGGGCGGGAGGGCCGGAAAAGATACGCAGTATTTT. Translating it yields CASSPGGGRAGKDTQYF.

The genes are TRBV7-9 and TRBJ2-2; TRBD1 matches at 8 bases. Per germline, CDR1 SEHNR and CDR2 FQNEAQ (reference sequence). This CDR3 spans 16 amino acids. V was clipped by 3 bases and J by 0 bases; unmatched bases: 3. The CDR3 here is CASSFRTGTNTGELFF. The CDR3 bases are TGTGCCAGCAGCTTTAGGACAGGGACGAACACCGGGGAGCTGTTTTTT.

This clone was counted once. This chain joins TRBV11-3 and TRBJ2-1, with 9 bases matching TRBD2. The germline V gene has CDR1 SGHNT and CDR2 YENEEA. V lost 1 base and J lost 8; bases outside the gene matches: 9. This CDR3 spans 16 amino acids. The CDR3 nucleotides read TGTGCCAGCAGCTTAGCCCCCGCGGGAGGGCGGTATGAGCAGTTCTTC. It specifies CASSLAPAGGRYEQFF.

Comment on this clone: At the DNA level, this CDR3 is encoded by other sequences in the same sample as well. This sequence joins TRBV7-9 and TRBJ2-1, with D maybe TRBD1 (6 bases). V was shortened by 2 bases and J by 4 bases, with 12 bases between the two germline ends. CDR3 size: 15 residues. Per the germline V gene, CDR1 is SEHNR and CDR2 is FQNEAQ (reference sequence). The CDR3 is CASSLTQGTYNEQFF. The CDR3 DNA is TGTGCCAGCAGCTTAACACAGGGAACGTACAATGAGCAGTTCTTC.

The chain has TRBV5-1 and TRBJ2-1; D remains unclear. V dropped 2 bases and J dropped 5 bases, with 8 bases sitting between them. The CDR3 contains 13 residues. Germline V gene data show CDR1 as SGHRS and CDR2 as YFSETQ. CDR3: CASSLGTHNEQFF. In nucleotides, the CDR3 is TGCGCCAGCAGCTTAGGAACCCACAATGAGCAGTTCTTC.

The chain couples TRBV7-6 to TRBJ2-3; D may be TRBD1 (7 bases). The ends were cut back, 4 bases at V and 5 bases at J, with 19 bases in the middle. CDR3 length equals 16 residues. In germline, CDR1 is SGHVS, CDR2 FNYEAQ. The DNA of the CDR3 is TGTGCCAGCAGCTCGGAGGGACAGATCCCGGGAGATACGCAGTATTTT. This translates into CASSSEGQIPGDTQYF.

This chain joins TRBV27 and TRBJ2-2; 8 nucleotides agree with TRBD2. V was pared by 6 bases and J by 7 bases, with 19 bases of the junction left unmatched. The CDR3 loop spans 18 amino acids. Germline CDR1 is MNHEY and CDR2 is SMNVEV (reference sequence). The CDR3 DNA is TGTGCCAGCAGCTCCTTCGGGCGACGGGAGGGCCTATACGGGGAGCTGTTTTTT. Protein product: CASSSFGRREGLYGELFF.

The V and J genes are TRBV7-6 and TRBJ2-5; 7 bases map to TRBD1. Germline-derived CDR1 and CDR2 are SGHVS and FNYEAQ. The CDR3 totals 14 residues. The trim removed 4 bases at V and 5 bases at J, leaving 7 bases unmatched. The CDR3 DNA follows: TGTGCCAGCAGCTATAGACAGGGTCGGGAGACCCAGTACTTC. This sequence encodes CASSYRQGRETQYF. Filled out from reference TRBV7-6 and TRBJ2-5, the complete variable domain reads GAGVSQSPRYKVTKRGQDVALRCDPISGHVSLYWYRQALGQGPEFLTYFNYEAQQDKSGLPNDRFSAERPEGSISTLTIQRTEQRDSAMYRCASSYRQGRETQYFGPGTRLLVL.

The chain has TRBV28 and TRBJ1-5; 11 positions agree with TRBD1. Looked up from germline, CDR1 is MDHEN and CDR2 is SYDVKM. V trimming: 2 bases; J trimming: 6 bases; junction bases outside the gene matches: 3. The CDR3 is 15 amino acids. As DNA, the CDR3 is TGTGCCAGCAGTTTAGGGACAGGGGGTAGTCAGCCCCAGCATTTT. Translated, it gives CASSLGTGGSQPQHF.